The 3 T cell receptor beta chains listed next were all sequenced from one sample in a study of T-cell memory formation after mild COVID-19. TCRdb reprocessed the 5' RACE reads via MiXCR and lists one record per CDR3 protein. The data contain about 320,000 distinct CDR3 sequences, 14% of them seen just once; the ten biggest clones take up roughly 23%. Sequenced material: PBMCs or a T cell subset sorted from them (not recorded which). The receptors derive from a man between 18 and 35 years old who had mild COVID-19 (a few samples of this study predate the infection). Cell type and time point are not known.

In DNA form, the CDR3 reads TGTGCCAGCAGCTCTTCTCATGCGGAAGGCACAGATACGCAGTATTTT. Translating it yields CASSSSHAEGTDTQYF. The chain combines TRBV11-3 with TRBJ2-3; D gene ambiguous. Germline lookup yields CDR1 SGHNT and CDR2 YENEEA. Trimming shortened V by 4 bases and J by 1 base, and 15 bases separated the two germline ends. This CDR3 is built from 16 residues.

This clonotype was observed a few times. The gene calls are TRBV29-1 and TRBJ1-3; D not certain. The CDR3 runs 12 residues. The V and J ends lost 7 bases and 1 base respectively, with 8 bases between them. The germline gives CDR1 SQVTM, CDR2 ANQGSEA. DNA for the CDR3: TGCAGCGCCGGGCCGTCTGGAAACACCATATATTTT. Its protein product is CSAGPSGNTIYF.

This clonotype was seen more than once but under ten times. This sequence joins TRBV20-1 and TRBJ1-1; unclear D gene. This CDR3 has 13 residues. Trimming left V 6 bases short and J 6 bases short, with 17 bases between. Per the germline V gene, CDR1 is DFQATT and CDR2 is SNEGSKA (reference sequence). Written as DNA, the CDR3 is TGCAGTGCCCTGGTGCCTTCGAGCGCTGAAGCTTTCTTT. Translation: CSALVPSSAEAFF.